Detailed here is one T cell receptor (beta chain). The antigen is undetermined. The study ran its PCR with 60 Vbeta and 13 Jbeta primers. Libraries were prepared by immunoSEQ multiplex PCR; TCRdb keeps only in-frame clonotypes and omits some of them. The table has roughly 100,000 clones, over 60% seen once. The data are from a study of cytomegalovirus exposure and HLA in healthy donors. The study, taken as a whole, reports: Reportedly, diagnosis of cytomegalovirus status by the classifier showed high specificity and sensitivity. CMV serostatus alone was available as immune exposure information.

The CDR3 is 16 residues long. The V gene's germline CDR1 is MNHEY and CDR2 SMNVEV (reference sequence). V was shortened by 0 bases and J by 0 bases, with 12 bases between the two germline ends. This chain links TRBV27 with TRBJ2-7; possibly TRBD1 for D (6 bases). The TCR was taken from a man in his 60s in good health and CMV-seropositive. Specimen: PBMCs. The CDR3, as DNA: TGTGCCAGCAGTTTATCGTTACAGGGATCCTCCTACGAGCAGTACTTC. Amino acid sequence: CASSLSLQGSSYEQYF.